A selection of T cell receptor beta chains follows, all from one sample in a study of CD8 T cells in ankylosing spondylitis. TCRdb called the 5' RACE reads again in MiXCR, with one record for every CDR3 protein. The sample records approximately 540,000 distinct CDR3 sequences, over 9.5% being singletons. The sequenced sample was blood, either unsorted or a sorted T cell fraction (not recorded which). The receptors shown here come from a male donor with ankylosing spondylitis. Both conserved end residues are part of each CDR3. The D gene is left open where the match is weak. Only part of the rows carry a size: once, few, many, or a class if the clone is expanded.

len	j_gene	v_gene	abundance	d_gene	CDR3nt	CDR3aa
13	TRBJ2-4	TRBV5-1	many	NA	TGCGCCAGCAGCTTTGAAGGGGGGAACATTCAGTACTTC	CASSFEGGNIQYF
14	TRBJ1-1	TRBV12-3/TRBV12-4	NA	NA	TGTGCCAGCAGTCCAGATGGCGGGTACACTGAAGCTTTCTTT	CASSPDGGYTEAFF
13	TRBJ2-1	TRBV6-1	few	NA	TGTGCCAGCAGTGTAGAGCGGTACAATGAGCAGTTCTTC	CASSVERYNEQFF
20	TRBJ2-1	TRBV6-2/TRBV6-3	few	TRBD2	TGTGCCAGCAGACTACCCCTGTTAGCGGGAGGGCCGAGAAGTTACAATGAGCAGTTCTTC	CASRLPLLAGGPRSYNEQFF
16	TRBJ2-1	TRBV7-9	few	TRBD2	TGTGCCAGCACCTTTTTTGCGGGAGGCTCCTACAATGAGCAGTTCTTC	CASTFFAGGSYNEQFF
15	TRBJ2-3	TRBV6-5	many	NA	TGTGCCAGCAGTTACGATGGGGGAGCAACAGATACGCAGTATTTT	CASSYDGGATDTQYF
15	TRBJ1-3	TRBV3-1	few	NA	TGTGCCAGCAGCCAGACATTTTCATCTGGAAACACCATATATTTT	CASSQTFSSGNTIYF
14	TRBJ1-1	TRBV5-1	NA	TRBD1	TGCGCCAGCAGCCGGTCAGGGGGGAACACTGAAGCTTTCTTT	CASSRSGGNTEAFF
13	TRBJ1-2	TRBV11-2	NA	NA	TGTGCCAGCAGTGCCGGTTATAACTATGGCTACACCTTC	CASSAGYNYGYTF
14	TRBJ2-5	TRBV15	NA	NA	TGTGCCACCAGAATATCCGGGTCTCAAGAGACCCAGTACTTC	CATRISGSQETQYF
16	TRBJ2-1	TRBV9	NA	NA	TGTGCCAGCAGCGTCGCAACGGGACTCCTTGTGAATGAGCAGTTCTTC	CASSVATGLLVNEQFF
14	TRBJ1-5	TRBV6-1	few	NA	TGTGCCAGCAGCCTAGAGAGGGGCAATCAGCCCCAGCATTTT	CASSLERGNQPQHF
13	TRBJ2-1	TRBV12-3/TRBV12-4	NA	NA	TGTGCCAGCACCTTTGGGGCTAGGAATGAGCAGTTCTTC	CASTFGARNEQFF
12	TRBJ1-6	TRBV19	NA	NA	TGTGCCAGTAGTAAAGGGGATTCACCCCTCCACTTT	CASSKGDSPLHF
15	TRBJ1-5	TRBV12-3/TRBV12-4	many	NA	TGTGCCAGCAGCCTGCAGGCGGGGGAGGGTCAGCCCCAGCATTTT	CASSLQAGEGQPQHF
10	TRBJ2-1	TRBV20-1	many	NA	TGCAGTGCTGTTTCCAATGAGCAGTTCTTC	CSAVSNEQFF
14	TRBJ2-5	TRBV20-1	NA	NA	TGCAGTGCTAGAGATGGGGAGCCCCAAGAGACCCAGTACTTC	CSARDGEPQETQYF
16	TRBJ1-4	TRBV5-1	many	TRBD1	TGCGCCAGCAGCTTAGGGACAGGCCCGACGAGTGAAAAACTGTTTTTT	CASSLGTGPTSEKLFF
16	TRBJ2-1	TRBV4-2	many	TRBD2	TGTGCCAGCAGCTCTCGATGGAAGCGGGGGCACAATGAGCAGTTCTTC	CASSSRWKRGHNEQFF
14	TRBJ1-2	TRBV5-1	NA	NA	TGCGCCAGCAGCTTGGACGGGGCGGGCTATGGCTACACCTTC	CASSLDGAGYGYTF
13	TRBJ1-6	TRBV28	NA	NA	TGTGCCAGCAGCCTGGGGCAGCTCAGGGCCCTCCACTTT	CASSLGQLRALHF
14	TRBJ1-5	TRBV3-1	NA	NA	TGTGCCAGCAGCCAAGATTGGGGTGATCAGCCCCAGCATTTT	CASSQDWGDQPQHF
12	TRBJ2-1	TRBV11-2	NA	NA	TGTGCCAGCAGCTGGGGGACGGATGAGCAGTTCTTC	CASSWGTDEQFF
16	TRBJ2-1	TRBV19	NA	TRBD2	TGTGCCAGTAGTATAGTCGGGCGGGAGTTCTACAATGAGCAGTTCTTC	CASSIVGREFYNEQFF
14	TRBJ2-3	TRBV9	many	TRBD2	TGTGCCAGTTCGGGTAGCGGGAGCACAGATACGCAGTATTTT	CASSGSGSTDTQYF
15	TRBJ2-7	TRBV5-6	few	TRBD1	TGTGCCAGCAGCTACCGACAGGGTCGAAACTACGAGCAGTACTTC	CASSYRQGRNYEQYF
15	TRBJ2-7	TRBV30	NA	TRBD2	TGTGCCTGGAGTGTACTGGGTAGCGGGAGTATCGAGCAGTACTTC	CAWSVLGSGSIEQYF
12	TRBJ1-4	TRBV29-1	NA	TRBD1	TGCAGCGTTGGTTCAGGGGGAGAAAAACTGTTTTTT	CSVGSGGEKLFF
16	TRBJ2-1	TRBV9	NA	TRBD1	TGTGCCAGCAGCGTTAAGGGGGCAGGTTACTACAATGAGCAGTTCTTC	CASSVKGAGYYNEQFF
14	TRBJ1-5	TRBV29-1	NA	NA	TGCAGCGCTGCCGCCGGGGGGCGCGATCAGCCCCAGCATTTT	CSAAAGGRDQPQHF
16	TRBJ2-2	TRBV5-1	NA	NA	TGCGCCAGCAGCTTGGGACAGGCTTTGAACACCGGGGAGCTGTTTTTT	CASSLGQALNTGELFF
16	TRBJ2-2	TRBV5-1	many	TRBD1	TGCGCCAGCAGCAAGCCGGGACAGGCGAACACCGGGGAGCTGTTTTTT	CASSKPGQANTGELFF
13	TRBJ1-5	TRBV20-1	NA	NA	TGCAGTGCCGGGATAAGCGCAAATCAGCCCCAGCATTTT	CSAGISANQPQHF
15	TRBJ2-7	TRBV12-3/TRBV12-4	NA	NA	TGTGCCAGCAGTTTAGGGGACGGCGGCGTATACGAGCAGTACTTC	CASSLGDGGVYEQYF
19	TRBJ2-3	TRBV4-2	few	TRBD2	TGTGCCAGCAGCCAAGATTGGGGACTAGCGGTGATTAGCACAGATACGCAGTATTTT	CASSQDWGLAVISTDTQYF
14	TRBJ2-3	TRBV7-6	few	NA	TGTGCCAGCAGCCAGATGCGGGCGACAGATACGCAGTATTTT	CASSQMRATDTQYF
17	TRBJ2-1	TRBV4-2	few	NA	TGTGCCAGCAGCCAAGATGGATTCCGGGCGTCCTACAATGAGCAGTTCTTC	CASSQDGFRASYNEQFF
13	TRBJ2-3	TRBV3-1	few	NA	TGTGCCAGCAGCCACTCTCGCACAGATACGCAGTATTTT	CASSHSRTDTQYF
16	TRBJ2-1	TRBV19	few	NA	TGTGCCAGTAGTATAGGGAGGGCAGGGAGTGCGAATGAGCAGTTCTTC	CASSIGRAGSANEQFF
17	TRBJ2-1	TRBV7-6	NA	TRBD2	TGTGCCAGCAGCTCCATCCGAGGACCGGGACTAGCCGTTGAGCAGTTCTTC	CASSSIRGPGLAVEQFF
14	TRBJ2-2	TRBV7-2	NA	NA	TGTGCCAGCAGCCCTTGGGGGCCCACCGGGGAGCTGTTTTTT	CASSPWGPTGELFF
12	TRBJ2-1	TRBV2	few	TRBD1	TGTGCCAGCAGCGAGGGACAGGGTCCGCAGTTCTTC	CASSEGQGPQFF
14	TRBJ2-2	TRBV6-1	NA	NA	TGTGCCAGCACCGGGGCAGGGCGGGCCGGGGAGCTGTTTTTT	CASTGAGRAGELFF
14	TRBJ2-1	TRBV14	NA	NA	TGTGCCAGCAGCCAAGATCCGGGGGCGGCTGAGCAGTTCTTC	CASSQDPGAAEQFF
18	TRBJ2-1	TRBV3-1	NA	TRBD1	TGTGCCAGCAGCCCGAACGCCGGGACAGGGACCCGATACAATGAGCAGTTCTTC	CASSPNAGTGTRYNEQFF
16	TRBJ2-5	TRBV15	NA	TRBD2	TGTGCCTCGAGCGGGAGGCCGCTTGTAGTACAAGAGACCCAGTACTTC	CASSGRPLVVQETQYF
15	TRBJ2-1	TRBV15	NA	NA	TGTGCCACCAGCCATCAGACTAGTGATCACAATGAGCAGTTCTTC	CATSHQTSDHNEQFF
15	TRBJ1-4	TRBV12-3/TRBV12-4	NA	NA	TGTGCCAGCAGTTTGTATGGCCAGAGTGCGGAAAAACTGTTTTTT	CASSLYGQSAEKLFF
14	TRBJ2-1	TRBV29-1	few	NA	TGCAGCGTGCCTCAGGGTGGGACCTACAATGAGCAGTTCTTC	CSVPQGGTYNEQFF